Given below is one TCR beta chain in context. The sample is drawn from a study of blood T cell repertoires in COVID-19. Study background: Researchers got acute and convalescent COVID-19 samples from the United States, Italy and Spain.

V trimming: 4 bases; J trimming: 8 bases; junction bases outside the gene matches: 6. The CDR3 is made up of 13 amino acids. Looked up from germline, CDR1 is SGHNT and CDR2 is YYREEE (reference sequence). Libraries were prepared by immunoSEQ multiplex PCR; TCRdb keeps only in-frame clonotypes and omits some of them. This table has hundreds of thousands of clones, under 90% appearing once. The participants were between 18 and 89 years old and came from 20 to 30 US areas. Clinical histories supplied by participants themselves formed the basis of cohort assignment. This TCR derives from a man aged 25-45 years with acute COVID-19. Source material: PBMCs or T cells enriched from blood (not recorded which). This chain connects TRBV5-4 to TRBJ1-2, with 9 bases fitting TRBD1. This chain's CDR3 is CASSGRTGAGYTF. Written as DNA, the CDR3 is TGTGCCAGCAGCGGGCGGACAGGGGCCGGCTACACCTTC.